Listed here are 5 T cell receptor beta chains from one sample, sequenced in a study of shared clonotypes between healthy human individuals. This table comes from immunoSEQ multiplex PCR, and its TCRdb copy is limited to in-frame clones, with some not included. Altogether fewer than 2.5 million clones are present, 93% being singletons, with the ten largest covering 0.36%. The sequenced material came from naive CD4+ T cells from PBMCs. Subset meaning: CD45RA+ positively selected. The source is a man aged 18 to 30 in good health. Some clones in this sample may be carry-over from other donors' samples.

This CDR3 reads CASSLSTFQPQHF. CDR3 coding DNA: TGTGCCAGCAGCTTATCGACATTCCAGCCCCAGCATTTT. The chain uses TRBV7-2 and TRBJ1-5; D uncertain. CDR3 length: 13 residues. The germline V gene has CDR1 SGHTA and CDR2 FQGNSA. The V gene lost 2 bases and the J gene lost 7 bases, with 9 bases spanning the gap.

The chain uses TRBV2 and TRBJ2-1, with D possibly TRBD1 on 5 matching bases. The CDR3 loop spans 15 amino acids. The germline V and J ends were trimmed by 6 bases and 9 bases, with 21 bases remaining between them. CDR1 and CDR2 from the germline V gene are SNHLY and FYNNEI. The CDR3 DNA follows: TGTGCCAGCAGGTTCAAGGACACCCGATGGGGTGAGCAGTTCTTC. Protein sequence: CASRFKDTRWGEQFF.

This sequence joins TRBV28 and TRBJ2-2; 8 bases are a match to TRBD1. The CDR3 spans 15 residues. The germline V gene encodes CDR1 MDHEN and CDR2 SYDVKM. Trimming removed 7 bases from V and 3 bases from J; junction bases left unmatched: 7. The CDR3 sequence is CASTSGQGHTGELFF. As DNA, the CDR3 is TGTGCCAGCACCTCCGGACAGGGCCACACCGGGGAGCTGTTTTTT.

J is TRBJ2-3 and V is TRBV7-9, with a possible D match to TRBD2 (6 bases). The CDR3 length is 15 residues. V was cut by 3 bases and J by 2 bases, with 12 bases left in between. Germline lookup yields CDR1 SEHNR and CDR2 FQNEAQ (reference sequence). The CDR3 nucleotides are TGTGCCAGCAGCTTTCGGTCTAGCGCCACAGATACGCAGTATTTT. Residues: CASSFRSSATDTQYF.

Concerning this clone itself: The identical CDR3 is also encoded by other nucleotide sequences in the sample. The rearrangement uses TRBV7-3 and TRBJ1-1, with TRBD1 as a possible D gene (6 bases). V gave up 2 bases and J gave up 0 bases, with 10 bases separating them. The CDR3 loop spans 15 amino acids. Germline CDR1 is SGHTA and CDR2 is FQGTGA. CDR3 nucleotides: TGTGCCAGCAGCTTAGCAGGGGCGCTGAACACTGAAGCTTTCTTT. The encoded protein is CASSLAGALNTEAFF.